A selection of T cell receptor beta chains follows, all from one sample in a study of T cells in Graves' hyperthyroidism and ophthalmopathy. MiXCR, run by TCRdb on the multiplex PCR reads, gives a single entry per CDR3 protein. The table lists around 570,000 distinct CDR3 sequences, nearly 20% of them singletons, with 47% in the top ten. Material: blood. The source is a man aged 35 to 55 with Graves' ophthalmopathy. Each CDR3 is given with its conserved first and last residue. D genes are given only for firm matches. Clone size appears in some rows only: once, few, many, or a class for an expanded clone.

j_call: TRBJ2-3
v_call: TRBV28
d_call: NA
clone_size: NA
cdr3_aa: CASTLGFADTQYF
cdr3_nt: TGTGCCAGCACCTTGGGATTTGCAGATACGCAGTATTTT

j_call: TRBJ1-3
v_call: TRBV28
d_call: NA
clone_size: few
cdr3_aa: CASSFPSSNTIYF
cdr3_nt: TGTGCCAGCAGTTTTCCCTCCTCGAACACCATATATTTT

j_call: TRBJ1-4
v_call: TRBV2
d_call: NA
clone_size: NA
cdr3_aa: CASSEQRREKLFF
cdr3_nt: TGTGCCAGCAGTGAACAGCGTAGGGAAAAACTGTTTTTT

j_call: TRBJ1-5
v_call: TRBV29-1
d_call: NA
clone_size: few
cdr3_aa: CSVAGGSNQPQHF
cdr3_nt: TGCAGCGTTGCCGGGGGTAGCAATCAGCCCCAGCATTTT

j_call: TRBJ2-3
v_call: TRBV2
d_call: TRBD2
clone_size: NA
cdr3_aa: CASSESLLAGAADTQYF
cdr3_nt: TGTGCCAGCAGTGAATCCTTACTAGCGGGAGCGGCAGATACGCAGTATTTT

j_call: TRBJ2-3
v_call: TRBV5-1
d_call: NA
clone_size: few
cdr3_aa: CASSRELGGPEDTQYF
cdr3_nt: TGCGCCAGCAGCCGTGAGCTCGGAGGGCCTGAAGATACGCAGTATTTT

j_call: TRBJ2-3
v_call: TRBV10-3
d_call: TRBD2
clone_size: NA
cdr3_aa: CAIRLTSLDTQYF
cdr3_nt: TGTGCCATCAGGTTGACTAGCTTGGATACGCAGTATTTT

j_call: TRBJ2-7
v_call: TRBV7-8
d_call: NA
clone_size: many
cdr3_aa: CASSLGLGHYEQYF
cdr3_nt: TGTGCCAGCAGCTTAGGGCTAGGGCACTACGAGCAGTACTTC

j_call: TRBJ2-4
v_call: TRBV19
d_call: TRBD2
clone_size: NA
cdr3_aa: CASSRGTSGDLAKNIQYF
cdr3_nt: TGTGCCAGTAGTCGTGGGACTAGCGGAGATCTAGCCAAAAACATTCAGTACTTC

j_call: TRBJ1-1
v_call: TRBV6-2/TRBV6-3
d_call: NA
clone_size: NA
cdr3_aa: CASRGQQEAFF
cdr3_nt: TGTGCCAGCCGCGGACAGCAAGAAGCTTTCTTT

j_call: TRBJ2-1
v_call: TRBV3-1
d_call: NA
clone_size: few
cdr3_aa: CASSPSGVGGVEGYEQFF
cdr3_nt: TGTGCCAGCAGCCCTTCCGGGGTTGGGGGAGTAGAGGGTTATGAGCAGTTCTTC

j_call: TRBJ2-5
v_call: TRBV28
d_call: NA
clone_size: NA
cdr3_aa: CASSRASLQETQYF
cdr3_nt: TGTGCCAGCAGTCGCGCCTCGCTGCAAGAGACCCAGTACTTC

j_call: TRBJ2-1
v_call: TRBV5-6
d_call: NA
clone_size: NA
cdr3_aa: CASSLLSSDLNEQFF
cdr3_nt: TGTGCCAGCAGCTTACTGTCCAGCGACCTCAATGAGCAGTTCTTC

j_call: TRBJ2-7
v_call: TRBV5-4
d_call: NA
clone_size: NA
cdr3_aa: CASSLFSVGYEQYF
cdr3_nt: TGTGCCAGCAGCTTATTTTCGGTTGGCTACGAGCAGTACTTC

j_call: TRBJ2-4
v_call: TRBV20-1
d_call: TRBD2
clone_size: few
cdr3_aa: CSARGSGGGKNIQYF
cdr3_nt: TGCAGTGCTAGAGGTAGCGGGGGTGGAAAAAACATTCAGTACTTC

j_call: TRBJ2-1
v_call: TRBV18
d_call: NA
clone_size: many
cdr3_aa: CASSDDEQFF
cdr3_nt: TGTGCCAGCTCGGATGATGAGCAGTTCTTC

j_call: TRBJ2-5
v_call: TRBV27
d_call: NA
clone_size: many
cdr3_aa: CASSLSGRGPQETQYF
cdr3_nt: TGTGCCAGCAGTTTATCGGGCCGGGGGCCACAAGAGACCCAGTACTTC

j_call: TRBJ2-2
v_call: TRBV5-1
d_call: NA
clone_size: few
cdr3_aa: CASSPQTNTGELFF
cdr3_nt: TGCGCCAGCAGTCCACAGACGAACACCGGGGAGCTGTTTTTT

j_call: TRBJ1-1
v_call: TRBV11-3
d_call: NA
clone_size: few
cdr3_aa: CASSLDLRGAVEERFSPFF
cdr3_nt: TGTGCCAGCAGCTTAGATCTCAGGGGAGCCGTGGAGGAGAGGTTTAGCCCTTTCTTT

j_call: TRBJ1-4
v_call: TRBV14
d_call: NA
clone_size: NA
cdr3_aa: CASSSTPPAAIEKLFF
cdr3_nt: TGTGCCAGCAGCTCAACGCCCCCGGCGGCAATTGAAAAACTGTTTTTT

j_call: TRBJ1-4
v_call: TRBV6-2/TRBV6-3
d_call: NA
clone_size: few
cdr3_aa: CASTRTSTGREKLFF
cdr3_nt: TGTGCCAGCACTAGAACTTCCACCGGCAGGGAAAAACTGTTTTTT

j_call: TRBJ2-1
v_call: TRBV3-1
d_call: NA
clone_size: few
cdr3_aa: CASSQGTKPNEQFF
cdr3_nt: TGTGCCAGCAGCCAAGGGACCAAACCAAATGAGCAGTTCTTC

j_call: TRBJ2-7
v_call: TRBV7-9
d_call: NA
clone_size: NA
cdr3_aa: CASSLTGWTEAPGEQYF
cdr3_nt: TGTGCCAGCAGCCTAACGGGGTGGACAGAGGCCCCCGGCGAGCAGTACTTC

j_call: TRBJ2-3
v_call: TRBV12-5
d_call: TRBD2
clone_size: many
cdr3_aa: CASGLALRVERGVSSRSDTQYF
cdr3_nt: TGTGCTAGTGGTTTGGCCCTCCGCGTGGAGCGGGGGGTCAGCAGTCGGTCAGATACGCAGTATTTT

j_call: TRBJ2-1
v_call: TRBV4-3
d_call: TRBD1
clone_size: NA
cdr3_aa: CASSDGTALYNEQFF
cdr3_nt: TGCGCCAGCAGTGACGGGACAGCGTTATACAATGAGCAGTTCTTC

j_call: TRBJ2-1
v_call: TRBV3-1
d_call: TRBD2
clone_size: NA
cdr3_aa: CASSPKGIGGAGGRVYNEQFF
cdr3_nt: TGTGCCAGCAGCCCTAAGGGGATCGGGGGGGCCGGCGGGAGAGTATACAATGAGCAGTTCTTC

j_call: TRBJ2-7
v_call: TRBV9
d_call: TRBD2
clone_size: NA
cdr3_aa: CASSVDGGGSSYEQYF
cdr3_nt: TGTGCCAGCAGCGTAGATGGCGGGGGGAGCTCCTACGAGCAGTACTTC

j_call: TRBJ2-2
v_call: TRBV18
d_call: NA
clone_size: many
cdr3_aa: CASSTTGTGELFF
cdr3_nt: TGTGCCAGCTCAACCACCGGTACCGGGGAGCTGTTTTTT

j_call: TRBJ1-3
v_call: TRBV5-1
d_call: NA
clone_size: many
cdr3_aa: CASSRSGNTIYF
cdr3_nt: TGCGCCAGCAGCCGATCTGGAAACACCATATATTTT

j_call: TRBJ1-1
v_call: TRBV6-1
d_call: TRBD1
clone_size: many
cdr3_aa: CASSLQGTLNTEAFF
cdr3_nt: TGTGCCAGCAGTTTACAGGGGACACTGAACACTGAAGCTTTCTTT

j_call: TRBJ2-3
v_call: TRBV18
d_call: NA
clone_size: NA
cdr3_aa: CASSPISGLTDTQYF
cdr3_nt: TGTGCCAGCTCACCAATCTCCGGCCTAACAGATACGCAGTATTTT

j_call: TRBJ2-3
v_call: TRBV6-1
d_call: TRBD2
clone_size: many
cdr3_aa: CASRTSGVYTDTQYF
cdr3_nt: TGTGCCAGCAGGACTAGCGGGGTATACACAGATACGCAGTATTTT

j_call: TRBJ2-5
v_call: TRBV28
d_call: TRBD1
clone_size: many
cdr3_aa: CASSWAAGGQRRTQYF
cdr3_nt: TGTGCCAGCAGCTGGGCGGCAGGGGGCCAGCGGAGGACCCAGTACTTC

j_call: TRBJ2-5
v_call: TRBV20-1
d_call: TRBD2
clone_size: medium-sized
cdr3_aa: CRAVGLAGDKETQYF
cdr3_nt: TGCAGGGCCGTGGGACTAGCGGGGGACAAAGAGACCCAGTACTTC

j_call: TRBJ2-2
v_call: TRBV19
d_call: NA
clone_size: few
cdr3_aa: CASSPLRTGELFF
cdr3_nt: TGTGCCAGTAGTCCCCTCCGTACCGGGGAGCTGTTTTTT

j_call: TRBJ1-5
v_call: TRBV7-2
d_call: NA
clone_size: NA
cdr3_aa: CASSFRANQPQHF
cdr3_nt: TGTGCCAGCAGCTTCAGGGCCAATCAGCCCCAGCATTTT

j_call: TRBJ1-6
v_call: TRBV5-1
d_call: TRBD1
clone_size: NA
cdr3_aa: CASSGAGTGDHSPLHF
cdr3_nt: TGCGCCAGCAGCGGAGCCGGGACAGGGGATCATTCACCCCTCCACTTT

j_call: TRBJ1-1
v_call: TRBV12-3/TRBV12-4
d_call: NA
clone_size: many
cdr3_aa: CASRRTGHLYTEAFF
cdr3_nt: TGTGCCAGCAGACGTACGGGACATTTGTATACTGAAGCTTTCTTT

j_call: TRBJ1-5
v_call: TRBV12-3/TRBV12-4
d_call: NA
clone_size: many
cdr3_aa: CASSFGRLSNQPQHF
cdr3_nt: TGTGCCAGCAGTTTCGGCAGGCTTAGCAATCAGCCCCAGCATTTT

j_call: TRBJ1-5
v_call: TRBV19
d_call: NA
clone_size: NA
cdr3_aa: CASSGPQGAHQPQHF
cdr3_nt: TGTGCCAGTAGTGGCCCACAGGGCGCTCATCAGCCCCAGCATTTT

j_call: TRBJ2-1
v_call: TRBV28
d_call: NA
clone_size: few
cdr3_aa: CASTPLWDTYNGQFF
cdr3_nt: TGTGCCAGCACCCCTCTTTGGGACACATACAATGGGCAGTTCTTC